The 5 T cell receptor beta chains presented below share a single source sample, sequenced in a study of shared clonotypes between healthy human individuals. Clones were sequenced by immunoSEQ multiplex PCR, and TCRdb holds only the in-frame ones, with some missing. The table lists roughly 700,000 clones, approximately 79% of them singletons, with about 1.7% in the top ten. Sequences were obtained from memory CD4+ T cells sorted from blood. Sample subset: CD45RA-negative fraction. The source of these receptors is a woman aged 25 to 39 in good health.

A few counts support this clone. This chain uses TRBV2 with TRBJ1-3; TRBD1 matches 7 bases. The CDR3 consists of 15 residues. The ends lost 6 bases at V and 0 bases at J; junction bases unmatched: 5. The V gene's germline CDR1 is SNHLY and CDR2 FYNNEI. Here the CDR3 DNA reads TGTGCCAGCAGGGGACAGAGAGCCTCTGGAAACACCATATATTTT. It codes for CASRGQRASGNTIYF.

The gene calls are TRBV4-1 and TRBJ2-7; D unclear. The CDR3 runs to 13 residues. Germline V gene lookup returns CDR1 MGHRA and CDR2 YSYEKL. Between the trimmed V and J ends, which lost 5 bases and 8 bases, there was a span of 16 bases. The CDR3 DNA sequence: TGCGCCAGCAGCACACTTCCTACCTCCCAGCAGTACTTC. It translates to CASSTLPTSQQYF.

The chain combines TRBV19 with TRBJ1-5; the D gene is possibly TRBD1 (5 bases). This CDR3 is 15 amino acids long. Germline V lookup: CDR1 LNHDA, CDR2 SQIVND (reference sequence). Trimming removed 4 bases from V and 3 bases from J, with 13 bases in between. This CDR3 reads CASSRDWEPNQPQHF. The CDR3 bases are TGTGCCAGTAGTAGGGACTGGGAACCCAATCAGCCCCAGCATTTT. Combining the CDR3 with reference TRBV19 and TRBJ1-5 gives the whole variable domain DGGITQSPKYLFRKEGQNVTLSCEQNLNHDAMYWYRQDPGQGLRLIYYSQIVNDFQKGDIAEGYSVSREKKESFPLTVTSAQKNPTAFYLCASSRDWEPNQPQHFGDGTRLSIL.

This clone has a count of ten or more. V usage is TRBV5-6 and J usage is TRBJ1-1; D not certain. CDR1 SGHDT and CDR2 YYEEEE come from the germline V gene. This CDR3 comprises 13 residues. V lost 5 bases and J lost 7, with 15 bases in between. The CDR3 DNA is TGTGCCAGCAGTCTATTGGACCGAAGTGAAGCTTTCTTT. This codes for CASSLLDRSEAFF.

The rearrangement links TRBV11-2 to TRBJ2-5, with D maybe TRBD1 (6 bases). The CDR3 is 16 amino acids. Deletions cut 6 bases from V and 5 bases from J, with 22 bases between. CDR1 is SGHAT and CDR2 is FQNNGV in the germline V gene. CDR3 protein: CASRDPGKGERETQYF. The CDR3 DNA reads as TGTGCCAGCAGGGACCCAGGAAAGGGGGAACGGGAGACCCAGTACTTC.